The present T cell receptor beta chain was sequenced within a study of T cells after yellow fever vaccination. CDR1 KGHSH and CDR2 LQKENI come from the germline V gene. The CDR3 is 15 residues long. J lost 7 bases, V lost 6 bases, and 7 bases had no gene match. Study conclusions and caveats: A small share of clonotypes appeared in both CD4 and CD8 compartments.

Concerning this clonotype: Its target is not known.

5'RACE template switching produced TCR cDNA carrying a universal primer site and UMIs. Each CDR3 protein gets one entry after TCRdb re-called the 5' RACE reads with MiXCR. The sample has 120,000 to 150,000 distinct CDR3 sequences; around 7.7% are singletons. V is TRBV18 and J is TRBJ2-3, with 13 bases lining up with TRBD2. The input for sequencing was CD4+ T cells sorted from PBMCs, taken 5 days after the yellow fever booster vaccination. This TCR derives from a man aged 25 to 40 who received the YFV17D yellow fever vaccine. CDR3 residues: CASSGGLAGEYTQYF. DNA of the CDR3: TGTGCCAGCTCGGGAGGACTAGCGGGAGAGTATACGCAGTATTTT.